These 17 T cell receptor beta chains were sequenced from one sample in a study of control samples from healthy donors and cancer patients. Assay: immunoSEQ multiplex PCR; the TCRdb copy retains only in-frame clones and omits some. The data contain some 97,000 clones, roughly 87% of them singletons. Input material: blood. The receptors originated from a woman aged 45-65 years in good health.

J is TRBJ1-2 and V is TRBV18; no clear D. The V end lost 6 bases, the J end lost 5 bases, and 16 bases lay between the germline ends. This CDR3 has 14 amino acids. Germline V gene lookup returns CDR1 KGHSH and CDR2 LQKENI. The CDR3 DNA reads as TGTGCCAGCTCTCGAGGGAGCGGCGATTATGGCTACACCTTC. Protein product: CASSRGSGDYGYTF.

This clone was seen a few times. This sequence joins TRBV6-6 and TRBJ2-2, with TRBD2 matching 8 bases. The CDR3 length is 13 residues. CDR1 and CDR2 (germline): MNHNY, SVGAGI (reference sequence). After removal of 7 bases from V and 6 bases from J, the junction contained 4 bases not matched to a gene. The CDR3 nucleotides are TGTGCCAGCACTGGACTAGCCGCCGGGGAGCTGTTTTTT. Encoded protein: CASTGLAAGELFF.

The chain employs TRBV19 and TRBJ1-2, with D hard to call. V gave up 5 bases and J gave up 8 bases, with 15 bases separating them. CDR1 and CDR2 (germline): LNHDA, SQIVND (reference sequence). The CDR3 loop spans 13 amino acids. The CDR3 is CASSDPGAIGYTF. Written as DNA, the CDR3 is TGTGCCAGTAGTGACCCGGGAGCCATCGGCTACACCTTC.

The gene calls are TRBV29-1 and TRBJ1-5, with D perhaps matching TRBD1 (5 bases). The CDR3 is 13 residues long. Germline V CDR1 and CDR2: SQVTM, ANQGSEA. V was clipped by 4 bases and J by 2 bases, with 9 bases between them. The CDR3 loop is CSVGGVGNQPQHF. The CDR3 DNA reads TGCAGCGTTGGAGGGGTCGGCAATCAGCCCCAGCATTTT.

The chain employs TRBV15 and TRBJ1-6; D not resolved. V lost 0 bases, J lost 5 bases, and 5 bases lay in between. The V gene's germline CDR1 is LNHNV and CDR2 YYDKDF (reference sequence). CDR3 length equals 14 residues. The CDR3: CATSRDRDNSPLHF. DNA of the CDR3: TGTGCCACCAGCAGAGACCGAGATAATTCACCCCTCCACTTT.

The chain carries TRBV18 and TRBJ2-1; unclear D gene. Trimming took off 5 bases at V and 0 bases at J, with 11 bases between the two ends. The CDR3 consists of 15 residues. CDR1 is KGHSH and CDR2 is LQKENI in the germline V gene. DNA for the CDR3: TGTGCCAGCTCAAGTAGCCGGAGCTCCTACAATGAGCAGTTCTTC. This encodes CASSSSRSSYNEQFF.

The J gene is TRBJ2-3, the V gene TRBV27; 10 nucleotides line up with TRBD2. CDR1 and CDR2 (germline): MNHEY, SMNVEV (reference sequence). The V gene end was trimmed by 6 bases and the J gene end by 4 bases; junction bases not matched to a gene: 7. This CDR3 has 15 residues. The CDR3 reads CASRWASGGPDTQYF. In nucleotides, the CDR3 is TGTGCCAGCAGGTGGGCTAGCGGGGGTCCAGATACGCAGTATTTT.

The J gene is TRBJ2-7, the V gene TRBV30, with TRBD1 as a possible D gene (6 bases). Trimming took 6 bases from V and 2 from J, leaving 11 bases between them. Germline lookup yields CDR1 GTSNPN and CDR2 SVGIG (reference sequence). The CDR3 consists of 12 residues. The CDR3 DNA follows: TGTGCCTGCGTGGACAGTACCTACGAGCAGTACTTC. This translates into CACVDSTYEQYF.

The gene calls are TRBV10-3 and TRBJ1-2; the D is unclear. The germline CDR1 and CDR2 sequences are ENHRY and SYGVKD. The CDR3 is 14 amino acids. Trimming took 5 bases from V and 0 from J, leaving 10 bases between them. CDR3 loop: CAISKGRTNYGYTF. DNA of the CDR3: TGTGCCATCAGTAAGGGTAGGACTAACTATGGCTACACCTTC.

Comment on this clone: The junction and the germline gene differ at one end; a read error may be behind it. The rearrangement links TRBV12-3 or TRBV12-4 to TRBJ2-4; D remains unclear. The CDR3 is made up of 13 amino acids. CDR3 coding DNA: TGTGCCAGCAGTTCGACGCCAGTCAACACTCAGTACTTC. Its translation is CASSSTPVNTQYF.

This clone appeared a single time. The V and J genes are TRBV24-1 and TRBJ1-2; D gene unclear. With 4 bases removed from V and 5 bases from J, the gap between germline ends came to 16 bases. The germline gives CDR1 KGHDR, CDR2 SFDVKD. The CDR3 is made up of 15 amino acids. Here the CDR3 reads CATSDPTSGRYGYTF. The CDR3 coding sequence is TGTGCCACCAGTGACCCAACGTCCGGGAGGTATGGCTACACCTTC.

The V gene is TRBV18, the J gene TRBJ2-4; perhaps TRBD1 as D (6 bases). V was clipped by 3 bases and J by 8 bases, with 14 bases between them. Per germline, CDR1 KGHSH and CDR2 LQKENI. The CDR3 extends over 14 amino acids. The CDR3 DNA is TGTGCCAGCTCACCTCAAACAGGGATGGACATTCAGTACTTC. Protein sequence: CASSPQTGMDIQYF.

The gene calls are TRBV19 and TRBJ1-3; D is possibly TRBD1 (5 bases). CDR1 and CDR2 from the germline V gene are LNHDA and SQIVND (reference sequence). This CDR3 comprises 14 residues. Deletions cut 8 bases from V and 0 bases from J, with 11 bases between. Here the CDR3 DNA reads TGTGCCAGTTTGTCCGGGGGCTCTGGAAACACCATATATTTT. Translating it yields CASLSGGSGNTIYF.

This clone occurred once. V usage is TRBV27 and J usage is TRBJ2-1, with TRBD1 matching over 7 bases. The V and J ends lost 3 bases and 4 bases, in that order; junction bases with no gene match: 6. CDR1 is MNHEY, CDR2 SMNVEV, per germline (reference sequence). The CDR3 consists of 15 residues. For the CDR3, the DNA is TGTGCCAGCAGTTTCGAGGACAGGCCTTACAATGAGCAGTTCTTC. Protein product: CASSFEDRPYNEQFF.

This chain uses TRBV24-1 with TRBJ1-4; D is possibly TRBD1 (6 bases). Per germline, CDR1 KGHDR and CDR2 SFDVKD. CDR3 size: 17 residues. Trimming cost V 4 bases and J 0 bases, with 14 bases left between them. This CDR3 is CATSDPNTGTTNEKLFF. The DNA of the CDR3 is TGTGCCACCAGTGACCCCAATACAGGGACAACTAATGAAAAACTGTTTTTT.

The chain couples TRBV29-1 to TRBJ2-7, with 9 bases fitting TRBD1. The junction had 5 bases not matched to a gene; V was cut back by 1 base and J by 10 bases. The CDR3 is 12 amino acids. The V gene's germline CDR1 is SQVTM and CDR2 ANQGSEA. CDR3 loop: CSVEAWTGVQYV. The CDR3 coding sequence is TGCAGCGTTGAAGCCTGGACAGGGGTACAGTACGTC.

CDR3 sequence: CARGTGGTGELFF. The CDR3 DNA follows: TGTGCCAGAGGGACAGGGGGTACCGGGGAGCTGTTTTTT. The gene calls are TRBV2 and TRBJ2-2; 11 nucleotides match TRBD1. Germline V CDR1 and CDR2: SNHLY, FYNNEI. V was pared by 9 bases and J by 5 bases, with 2 bases of the junction left unmatched. The CDR3 extends over 13 amino acids.